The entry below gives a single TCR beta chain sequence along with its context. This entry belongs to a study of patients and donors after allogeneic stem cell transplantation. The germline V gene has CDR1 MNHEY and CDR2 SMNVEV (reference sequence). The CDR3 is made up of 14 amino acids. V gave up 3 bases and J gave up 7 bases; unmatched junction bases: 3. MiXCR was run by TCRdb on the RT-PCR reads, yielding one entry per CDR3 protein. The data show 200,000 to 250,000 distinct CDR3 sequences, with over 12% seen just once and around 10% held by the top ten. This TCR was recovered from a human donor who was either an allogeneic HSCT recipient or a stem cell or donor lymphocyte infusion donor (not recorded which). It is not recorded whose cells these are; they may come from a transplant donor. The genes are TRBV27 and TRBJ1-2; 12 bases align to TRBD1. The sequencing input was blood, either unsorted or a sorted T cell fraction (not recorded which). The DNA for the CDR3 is TGTGCCAGCAGTTTGGGACAGGGGGCAGGTGGCTACACCTTC. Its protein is CASSLGQGAGGYTF.